The 14 T cell receptor beta chains in this list originate from one sample, sequenced in a study of human T cells and chemical hapten exposure. TCRdb re-derived calls from the RACE reads in MiXCR, one entry per CDR3 protein. The table records about 110,000 distinct CDR3 sequences, roughly 12% of them present only once. Indicated time point: pre-sensitization, week 0. Treatment reported: therapeutic diphenylcyclopropenone sensitization with weekly scalp DPC. This sample comprised whole blood, obtained in connection with sensitization to the hapten diphenylcyclopropenone (DPC). All receptors come from a woman in her forties or fifties with alopecia areata. Some clones in this sample may be carry-over from other donors' samples.

The CDR3: CSVLGQGANTDTQYF. The CDR3 DNA sequence: TGCAGCGTTCTAGGACAGGGGGCGAACACAGATACGCAGTATTTT. The gene calls are TRBV29-1 and TRBJ2-3; 11 bases map to TRBD1. CDR3 length equals 15 residues. The V gene's germline CDR1 is SQVTM and CDR2 ANQGSEA. V dropped 5 bases and J dropped 2; count of bases not matched to a gene: 6.

This clonotype was seen more than once but under ten times. The rearrangement links TRBV7-2 to TRBJ2-5; D not certain. Germline V gene sequence: CDR1 SGHTA, CDR2 FQGNSA. The CDR3 sequence is 11 residues long. V lost 5 bases and J lost 3, with 4 bases in between. The CDR3 sequence is CASSAEETQYF. In DNA form, the CDR3 reads TGTGCCAGCAGCGCAGAAGAGACCCAGTACTTC.

This clonotype was found a few times. The DNA of the CDR3 is TGCGCCAGCAGCCAAGACCAGCTCTATGGCTACACCTTC. The encoded protein is CASSQDQLYGYTF. The chain is built from TRBV4-1 and TRBJ1-2; D unclear. The CDR3 is 13 amino acids. Germline CDR1 MGHRA, CDR2 YSYEKL. Trimming took off 0 bases at V and 4 bases at J, with 6 bases between the two ends.

This clonotype was recorded many times. The junction shows a germline mismatch at one end, possibly a read error. This rearrangement joins TRBV20-1 to TRBJ2-1; D unclear. In germline, CDR1 is DFQATT, CDR2 SNEGSKA (reference sequence). The CDR3 extends over 13 amino acids. Here the CDR3 DNA reads TGCAGTGCTCGAGACCCAAACTTCCATGAGCAGTTCTTC. Protein sequence: CSARDPNFHEQFF.

This clonotype was detected a few times. This chain uses TRBV19 with TRBJ1-4; a weak D match, TRBD1 (5 bases). Trimming shortened V by 6 bases and J by 7 bases, and 21 bases separated the two germline ends. The CDR3 extends over 16 amino acids. Germline assignment: CDR1 LNHDA and CDR2 SQIVND (reference sequence). The CDR3 nucleotides are TGTGCCAGTAGCCTTGGGCTCGGGGGGATAGGTGAAAAACTGTTTTTT. Protein product: CASSLGLGGIGEKLFF.

This clonotype was counted many times. The chain carries TRBV6-2 or TRBV6-3 and TRBJ2-5; D is unclear. Germline values: CDR1 MNHEY, CDR2 SVGEGT. V dropped 6 bases and J dropped 5 bases, with 13 bases sitting between them. This CDR3 has 13 residues. The CDR3 is CASSPSELETQYF. The CDR3 DNA reads TGTGCCAGCAGCCCGAGCGAGTTGGAGACCCAGTACTTC.

This clonotype was detected a few times. The chain recombines TRBV18 with TRBJ1-5; the match to TRBD1 covers 11 bases. V shed 5 bases and J 5 bases; nucleotides not matched to a gene: 5. Germline V gene sequence: CDR1 KGHSH, CDR2 LQKENI. This CDR3 spans 15 amino acids. CDR3 sequence (DNA): TGTGCCAGCTCAACGGACAGGGGGCGCGATCAGCCCCAGCATTTT. Translating gives CASSTDRGRDQPQHF.

The chain is built from TRBV4-1 and TRBJ2-7, with 8 bases fitting TRBD1. The CDR3 is made up of 18 amino acids. J was trimmed by 7 bases and V by 3 bases; bases with no gene match: 20. CDR1 is MGHRA, CDR2 YSYEKL, per germline. CDR3 sequence: CASSHTLHSGQGEGEQYF. CDR3 sequence (DNA): TGCGCCAGCAGCCACACGCTTCATTCTGGACAGGGAGAGGGGGAGCAGTACTTC.

The genes are TRBV12-3 or TRBV12-4 and TRBJ2-5; D possibly corresponds to TRBD2 (6 bases). Trimming removed 7 bases from V and 5 bases from J, with 14 bases in between. This CDR3 spans 13 amino acids. The CDR3 here is CASTKQRGETQYF. The CDR3 DNA is TGTGCCAGCACCAAGCAACGGGGGGAGACCCAGTACTTC.

Only a few counts were recorded for this clonotype. The chain recombines TRBV4-3 with TRBJ2-3, with 13 bases lining up with TRBD2. The V gene end was trimmed by 3 bases and the J gene end by 7 bases; junction bases not matched to a gene: 7. The CDR3 loop spans 16 amino acids. Germline CDR1 LGHNA, CDR2 YSLEER. The CDR3: CASSQILAGGPYTQYF. The CDR3 DNA is TGCGCCAGCAGCCAGATACTAGCGGGGGGGCCATATACGCAGTATTTT.

The table lists this clonotype with many counts. The chain is built from TRBV7-9 and TRBJ1-3, with a possible D match to TRBD1 (5 bases). CDR1 SEHNR and CDR2 FQNEAQ come from the germline V gene (reference sequence). The CDR3 is 16 amino acids. The V end lost 6 bases, the J end lost 2 bases, and 17 bases lay between the germline ends. CDR3 in DNA: TGTGCCAGCAGAGTCCGGGACGGGGTCCCTGGAAACACCATATATTTT. It translates to CASRVRDGVPGNTIYF. Looking up the rest from reference TRBV7-9 and TRBJ1-3 gives the full variable domain: DTGVSQNPRHKITKRGQNVTFRCDPISEHNRLYWYRQTLGQGPEFLTYFQNEAQLEKSRLLSDRFSAERPKGSFSTLEIQRTEQGDSAMYLCASRVRDGVPGNTIYFGEGSWLTVV.

This clonotype has a handful of counts. J is TRBJ2-7 and V is TRBV7-9; possible D gene TRBD2, 6 bases. Germline V CDR1 and CDR2: SEHNR, FQNEAQ (reference sequence). V lost 6 bases and J 0 bases, leaving 21 bases between the germline ends. This CDR3 is 17 amino acids long. This CDR3 reads CASSFPSEGLSSYEQYF. For the CDR3, the DNA is TGTGCCAGCAGTTTCCCTTCGGAGGGATTGAGCTCCTACGAGCAGTACTTC.

This clonotype has ten or more counts. The chain uses TRBV5-6 and TRBJ1-1, with a weak D call TRBD1 (6 bases). The CDR3 covers 13 residues. Deletions cut 1 base from V and 6 bases from J, with 10 bases between. Germline CDR1 SGHDT, CDR2 YYEEEE. The CDR3 DNA sequence: TGTGCCAGCAGCTTGCAGGGGCGGGCTGAAGCTTTCTTT. Its translation is CASSLQGRAEAFF.

This clonotype has just a few counts. The chain couples TRBV7-9 to TRBJ2-7; perhaps D is TRBD1 or TRBD2 (6 bases each). The length of the CDR3 is 15 residues. From germline, CDR1 is SEHNR and CDR2 FQNEAQ (reference sequence). Trimming pared 4 bases from V and 3 bases from J, leaving 16 bases between. This CDR3 reads CASSSGGGRNYEQYF. The DNA for the CDR3 is TGTGCCAGCAGCTCCGGAGGGGGGAGGAACTACGAGCAGTACTTC.